A selection of T cell receptor beta chains follows, all from one sample in a study of post-analysis software for immune sequencing data. Each CDR3 protein gets one entry after TCRdb re-called the PCR reads with MiXCR. The sample records hundreds of thousands of distinct CDR3 sequences, approximately 53% being singletons. Sequenced sample: blood. The receptors here all came from a girl between 5 and 17 years old with multiple sclerosis. CDR3s include the opening cysteine and the closing phenylalanine or tryptophan. A D gene is named only where the DNA matches it firmly. Some rows have no size entry. The others give once, few or many, or a class for an expanded clone.

TGTGCCATTTCCCATTCAGGGGTAATTGGAAGCAATCAGCCCCAGCATTTT CAISHSGVIGSNQPQHF TRBV10-3 . . TRBJ1-5
TGTGCCAGCAGCCCCGACAGGGCTGGGGAGCAGTACTTC CASSPDRAGEQYF TRBV14 TRBD1 few TRBJ2-7
TGTGCCAGCAGCTACTTCCGGCACCCCCAAGAGACCCAGTACTTC CASSYFRHPQETQYF TRBV4-2 . . TRBJ2-5
TGCGCCAGCAGCCTACAACAGGGCGTCCGTTGGGAGCAGTACTTC CASSLQQGVRWEQYF TRBV4-1 . once TRBJ2-7
TGCAGTGCTATCGGTGGGGCTGTGACGACTTGGCAGTTCTTC CSAIGGAVTTWQFF TRBV20-1 . few TRBJ2-1
TGCAGCGTCTTACGAAACACTGAAGCTTTCTTT CSVLRNTEAFF TRBV29-1 . . TRBJ1-1
TGCAGCGTTGCCGAGACAGGGACTAATGAGCAGTTCTTC CSVAETGTNEQFF TRBV29-1 . few TRBJ2-1
TGCAGCGTTGAAGACCCGGGACTAGAAGACAACAAGCAGTACTTC CSVEDPGLEDNKQYF TRBV29-1 TRBD2 . TRBJ2-7
TGTGCCAGCAGCTCTCTAGGGCGGTTAAGCACAGATACGCAGTATTTT CASSSLGRLSTDTQYF TRBV13 . few TRBJ2-3
TGTGCCAGCAGCTTAGCTCCACTTACCCAAGAGACCCAGTACTTC CASSLAPLTQETQYF TRBV7-9 . . TRBJ2-5
TGTGCCAGCAGCGTGGTACTAGCGGGAGAAATTGATACGCAGTATTTT CASSVVLAGEIDTQYF TRBV9 TRBD2 . TRBJ2-3
TGTGCCACCTCTCCGGGGGAACGAGATACGCAGTATTTT CATSPGERDTQYF TRBV6-1 . many TRBJ2-3
TGTGCCACCAGCAGAGCCCCGACGCGCACAGATACGCAGTATTTT CATSRAPTRTDTQYF TRBV15 . . TRBJ2-3
TGTGCCAGCAGTGAAGCCGGGGGGGTAGTCACGCAGTATTTT CASSEAGGVVTQYF TRBV2 TRBD2 . TRBJ2-3
TGTGCCAGCAGTCCGTCACTCCGGGACACTGAAGCTTTCTTT CASSPSLRDTEAFF TRBV2 . few TRBJ1-1
TGTGCCAGCAGTGAAAGGGACAGGGGGGTCCCATACAATGAGCAGTTCTTC CASSERDRGVPYNEQFF TRBV6-1 TRBD1 few TRBJ2-1
TGTGCCAGCAGTTACTCGACGTCGGTTAACGAAGCTTTCTTT CASSYSTSVNEAFF TRBV6-6 . . TRBJ1-1
TGTGCCGTCCGGGAGACTCGCAGCCCCTACAATGAGCAGTTCTTC CAVRETRSPYNEQFF TRBV10-3 . once TRBJ2-1
TGCAGCGTTGCAGGGGGGACAGGGGAGAAGGGTGAAAAACTGTTTTTT CSVAGGTGEKGEKLFF TRBV29-1 TRBD1 . TRBJ1-4
TGTGCCATCAGTGAGTCTTGGCCTGGGGCCAACGTCCTGACTTTC CAISESWPGANVLTF TRBV10-3 . . TRBJ2-6
TGTGCCAGCAGCATTTGGATGGACACTGAAGCTTTCTTT CASSIWMDTEAFF TRBV7-8 . . TRBJ1-1
TGCAGTGCTGGGGGGACAGGGGGCCCTCGCTACAATGAGCAGTTCTTC CSAGGTGGPRYNEQFF TRBV20-1 TRBD1 few TRBJ2-1
TGTGCCAGCAGTCCACAAGTGCACCCGGGGTCCGGGACAAGCTTATCTGGGGCCAACGTCCTGACTTTC CASSPQVHPGSGTSLSGANVLTF TRBV6-2/TRBV6-3 . . TRBJ2-6
TGCAGCACCCCCTCTCTGGGGGCGTATGAGACCCAGTACTTC CSTPSLGAYETQYF TRBV29-1 . few TRBJ2-5
TGCAGCGTGGCCGGGACTAAGTTCTCCTACAATGAGCAGTTCTTC CSVAGTKFSYNEQFF TRBV29-1 TRBD2 . TRBJ2-1
TGTGCCAGCAGTTTCGGAACAGAAGACGTCAATCAGCAGTTCTTC CASSFGTEDVNQQFF TRBV12-3/TRBV12-4 . . TRBJ2-1
TGTGCCAGCAGCCCCGGACTAGCGGGAGCCTCCGTCGAGACCCAGTACTTC CASSPGLAGASVETQYF TRBV3-1 TRBD2 few TRBJ2-5
TGTGCCAGCAGCCCACTAGCGGGAGATCGGAATGAGCAGTTCTTC CASSPLAGDRNEQFF TRBV6-4 TRBD2 . TRBJ2-1
TGCGCCAGCAGCCCGGTATTAGCGGGAGATGAGCAGTTCTTC CASSPVLAGDEQFF TRBV5-1 TRBD2 once TRBJ2-1
TGTGCCAGCAGCTCAGGGACAGGCTACCCCCTTTCCCGCTCCTACGAGCAGTACTTC CASSSGTGYPLSRSYEQYF TRBV11-2 TRBD1 few TRBJ2-7
TGTGCCAGCAGTTTTACGTTAGTGGGGAACTACGAGCAGTACTTC CASSFTLVGNYEQYF TRBV12-3/TRBV12-4 . . TRBJ2-7
TGTGCCAGCAGCGCTCGGACGGGGGGCACTGAAGCTTTCTTT CASSARTGGTEAFF TRBV7-9 . . TRBJ1-1
TGCAGTGCTAGAGCCGCAGGCCGCGGGAGCCCCTACAATGAGCAGTTCTTC CSARAAGRGSPYNEQFF TRBV20-1 TRBD2 . TRBJ2-1
TGCAGCGTTGAAGGGGGTGGAGGCTACACCTTC CSVEGGGGYTF TRBV29-1 . . TRBJ1-2
TGTGCCAGCAGCCAAGATACAGCGCGGGAGACCCAGTACTTC CASSQDTARETQYF TRBV3-1 . . TRBJ2-5
TGTGCCAGCTCACCATTAGCGGGGGTAAGCAATCAGCCCCAGCATTTT CASSPLAGVSNQPQHF TRBV18 . . TRBJ1-5
TGTGCCAGCAGCCCTCCTAGTATGGGGACAGCCTATGGCTACACCTTC CASSPPSMGTAYGYTF TRBV3-1 TRBD1 . TRBJ1-2
TGTGCCAGCAGCCATGGAGCAAGAACCCACGAGCAGTACTTC CASSHGARTHEQYF TRBV13 . . TRBJ2-7
TGTGCCAGCAGTTTCAAAGGAACGAAGGGAGGTTACGAGCAGTACTTC CASSFKGTKGGYEQYF TRBV7-2 . few TRBJ2-7
TGTGCCAGCAGTTACAAAAGTCCAGCCGTCAGCACAGATACGCAGTATTTT CASSYKSPAVSTDTQYF TRBV6-5 . . TRBJ2-3
TGTGCCAGCAGCCAAAACGAAGTCCAAGAGACCCAGTACTTC CASSQNEVQETQYF TRBV3-1 . . TRBJ2-5
TGTGCCAGCAGCTCCGAACTAGCGGGAGTTTCCGAGCAGTACTTC CASSSELAGVSEQYF TRBV5-6 TRBD2 . TRBJ2-7
TGCAGTGCTAGACAGGGGCTCGGACACAATGAGCAGTTCTTC CSARQGLGHNEQFF TRBV20-1 . . TRBJ2-1
TGTGCCAGCAGCTCCCCCCGGGACAGGGGTAGGAATGAGCAGTTCTTC CASSSPRDRGRNEQFF TRBV7-3 TRBD1 . TRBJ2-1
TGTGCCACCAGCAGAGATAGAGCAGGGGCGAACGAGCAGTACTTC CATSRDRAGANEQYF TRBV15 . few TRBJ2-7
TGCGCCAGCGCCGGGACTAGCGAGGGGGATACGCAGTATTTT CASAGTSEGDTQYF TRBV5-1 TRBD2 . TRBJ2-3
TGCGCCAGCAGCTTGTTCTGGGGTAACTCTGGGGCCAACGTCCTGACTTTC CASSLFWGNSGANVLTF TRBV5-1 . . TRBJ2-6
TGTGCCAGCACCGTGGACAAGAACACCGGGGAGCTGTTTTTT CASTVDKNTGELFF TRBV12-3/TRBV12-4 . . TRBJ2-2
TGCAGTGCCCCACCCAACTTAGCAGATACGCAGTATTTT CSAPPNLADTQYF TRBV20-1 . . TRBJ2-3
TGTGCCATCACCCGAGGACAGGGGGCTTACGAGCAGTACTTC CAITRGQGAYEQYF TRBV10-3 TRBD1 . TRBJ2-7
TGTGCCAGCAGCTTCCGGGACCAGGGGGATACGCAGTATTTT CASSFRDQGDTQYF TRBV7-2 . . TRBJ2-3
TGTGCCTGCAGTGGGACAGGGGGGAGCACTGAAGCTTTCTTT CACSGTGGSTEAFF TRBV6-1 TRBD1 . TRBJ1-1
TGTGCCAGTACCCAAGACCAGGGGTCGTGGGTCTACAATGAGCAGTTCTTC CASTQDQGSWVYNEQFF TRBV19 . . TRBJ2-1
TGCAGCGTTGAATATCCAGGGGGCGGTTACGAGCAGTACTTC CSVEYPGGGYEQYF TRBV29-1 TRBD1 few TRBJ2-7
TGCAGCGTTGGTTTGGGTGAAGCTTTCTTT CSVGLGEAFF TRBV29-1 . . TRBJ1-1
TGTGCCAGCAGCAACCGACTAGTTGCAGATACGCAGTATTTT CASSNRLVADTQYF TRBV7-6 . . TRBJ2-3
TGTGCCAGCAGGAAAGGGACAGGGGCTACCGGCTACACCTTC CASRKGTGATGYTF TRBV6-4 TRBD1 . TRBJ1-2
TGTGCCAGCAGTCCCAACAGGGGTATGGAGACCCAGTACTTC CASSPNRGMETQYF TRBV6-4 TRBD1 few TRBJ2-5
TGCGCCAGCAGCGGGGGACTAGCCATTTTTGACAATGAGCAGTTCTTC CASSGGLAIFDNEQFF TRBV5-1 TRBD2 . TRBJ2-1
TGTGCCAGCAGCTCAACAAGTTGGGCAAACTACGAGCAGTACTTC CASSSTSWANYEQYF TRBV7-8 . . TRBJ2-7